The entry below gives a single TCR beta chain sequence along with its context. This CDR3 region has 15 residues. Looked up from germline, CDR1 is MNHEY and CDR2 is SMNVEV (reference sequence). Germline trimming cut 3 bases from V and 6 bases from J; bases unmatched to any gene: 4. Original processing methods: Counts of nucleated cells, estimated from reference gene primer amplification, were obtained. The protocol was immunoSEQ multiplex PCR, while the TCRdb copy is restricted to in-frame clones and leaves out a portion. The V and J calls and clone size were taken over from that table, and D and trimming were inferred from the DNA. The sample lists roughly 150,000 clones, 80% to 90% seen once, with roughly 15% in the top ten. This record comes from a study of blood T cell repertoires in COVID-19. About the research overall: Researchers got acute and convalescent COVID-19 samples from the United States, Italy and Spain.

V gene TRBV27 combines with J gene TRBJ2-1; TRBD2 agrees at 11 bases. The specimen sequenced was peripheral blood. This clonotype was obtained from a woman between 40 and 55 years old with acute or convalescent COVID-19. In DNA, the CDR3 is TGTGCCAGCAGTTTGAAACTAGCGGGGGTCAATGAGCAGTTCTTC. Its translation: CASSLKLAGVNEQFF.